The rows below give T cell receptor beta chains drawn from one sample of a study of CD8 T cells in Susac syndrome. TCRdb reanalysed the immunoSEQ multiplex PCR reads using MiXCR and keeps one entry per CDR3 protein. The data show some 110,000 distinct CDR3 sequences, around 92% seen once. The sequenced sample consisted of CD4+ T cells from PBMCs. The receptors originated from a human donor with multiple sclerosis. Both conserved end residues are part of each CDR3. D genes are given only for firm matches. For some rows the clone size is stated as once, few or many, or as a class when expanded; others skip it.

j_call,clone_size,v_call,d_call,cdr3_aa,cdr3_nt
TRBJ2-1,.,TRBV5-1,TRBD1,CASSWTGGSDEQFF,TGCGCCAGCAGCTGGACAGGGGGCAGCGATGAGCAGTTCTTC
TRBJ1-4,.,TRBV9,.,CASSVRGDVSNEKLFF,TGTGCCAGCAGCGTGAGGGGAGATGTCAGTAATGAAAAACTGTTTTTT
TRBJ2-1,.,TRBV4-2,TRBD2,CASSQGLADPSYNEQFF,TGTGCCAGCAGCCAAGGACTAGCGGATCCTTCCTACAATGAGCAGTTCTTC
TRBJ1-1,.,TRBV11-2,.,CASSLATGQMNTEAFF,TGTGCCAGCAGCTTAGCGACCGGGCAGATGAACACTGAAGCTTTCTTT
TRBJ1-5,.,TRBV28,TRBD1,CASSPRYPHRGPFNQPQHF,TGTGCCAGCAGTCCCCGGTACCCTCACAGGGGGCCTTTTAATCAGCCCCAGCATTTT
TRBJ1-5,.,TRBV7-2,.,CASSSSEFGPQHF,TGTGCCAGCAGTTCAAGCGAATTTGGGCCCCAGCATTTT
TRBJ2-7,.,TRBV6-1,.,CASTEGRGGYEQYF,TGTGCCAGCACCGAGGGGCGGGGTGGCTACGAGCAGTACTTC
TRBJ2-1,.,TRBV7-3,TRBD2,CASSLRPGLAGGYNEQFF,TGTGCCAGCAGCCTACGCCCGGGACTAGCGGGGGGGTACAATGAGCAGTTCTTC
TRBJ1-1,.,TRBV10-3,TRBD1,CAIIPTGLITEAFF,TGTGCCATCATCCCGACAGGGTTAATAACTGAAGCTTTCTTT
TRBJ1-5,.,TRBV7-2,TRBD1,CASSTRDREQPQHF,TGTGCCAGCAGCACCAGGGACAGGGAACAGCCCCAGCATTTT
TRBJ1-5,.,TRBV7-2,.,CASSSSGPNQPQHF,TGTGCCAGCAGCTCCTCCGGTCCAAATCAGCCCCAGCATTTT
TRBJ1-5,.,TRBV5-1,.,CASKPDTSNQPQHF,TGCGCCAGCAAACCTGACACCAGCAATCAGCCCCAGCATTTT
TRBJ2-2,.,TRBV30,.,CAWSPRGTGELFF,TGTGCCTGGAGTCCCCGGGGTACCGGGGAGCTGTTTTTT
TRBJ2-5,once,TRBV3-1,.,CASSQAWETQYF,TGTGCCAGCAGCCAAGCGTGGGAGACCCAGTACTTC
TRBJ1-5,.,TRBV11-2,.,CASSLGGLSNQPQHF,TGTGCCAGCAGCTTAGGGGGGCTTAGCAATCAGCCCCAGCATTTT
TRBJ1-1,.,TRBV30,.,CAWSVFPGFNTEVFF,TGTGCCTGGAGTGTCTTCCCGGGGTTCAACACTGAAGTTTTCTTT
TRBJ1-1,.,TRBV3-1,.,CASSPMVGRTEAFF,TGTGCCAGCAGCCCCATGGTGGGCCGTACTGAAGCTTTCTTT
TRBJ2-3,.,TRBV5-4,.,CASRGGAAGGPDTQYF,TGTGCCAGCAGAGGGGGGGCCGCGGGTGGGCCAGATACGCAGTATTTT
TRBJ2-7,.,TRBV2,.,CASSEASRGSYEQYF,TGTGCCAGCAGTGAAGCTTCCAGGGGCTCCTACGAGCAGTACTTC
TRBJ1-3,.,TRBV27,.,CASSLTVGNTIYF,TGTGCCAGCAGTTTAACTGTTGGAAACACCATATATTTT
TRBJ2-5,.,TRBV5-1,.,CASSLQDGRETQYF,TGCGCCAGCAGCTTACAGGACGGTCGAGAGACCCAGTACTTC
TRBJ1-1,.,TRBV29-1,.,CSAREGADTEAFF,TGCAGCGCCAGAGAGGGAGCGGACACTGAAGCTTTCTTT
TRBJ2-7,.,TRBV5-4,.,CASSKRTRTAHEQYF,TGTGCCAGCAGTAAGCGGACTAGGACAGCCCACGAGCAGTACTTC
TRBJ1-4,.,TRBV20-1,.,CSASPWAGKGEKLFF,TGCAGTGCTAGTCCCTGGGCCGGGAAGGGTGAAAAACTGTTTTTT
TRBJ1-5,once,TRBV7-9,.,CASSLWAPYSNQPQHF,TGTGCCAGCAGCTTATGGGCACCGTATAGCAATCAGCCCCAGCATTTT
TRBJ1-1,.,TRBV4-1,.,CASSQVRGRNTEAFF,TGCGCCAGCAGCCAAGTTAGAGGAAGGAACACTGAAGCTTTCTTT
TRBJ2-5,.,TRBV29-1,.,CSVERTGIGETQYF,TGCAGCGTTGAGCGAACCGGGATCGGAGAGACCCAGTACTTC
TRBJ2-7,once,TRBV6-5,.,CASRGVDEQYF,TGTGCCAGTAGGGGGGTGGACGAGCAGTACTTC
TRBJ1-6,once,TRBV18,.,CASSPSYPQSNSPLHF,TGTGCCAGCTCACCAAGTTACCCCCAATCCAATTCACCCCTCCACTTT
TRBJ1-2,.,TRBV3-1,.,CASSQGRTNYGYTF,TGTGCCAGCAGCCAAGGAAGGACTAACTATGGCTACACCTTC
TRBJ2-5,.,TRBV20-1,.,CSAENQGTQYF,TGCAGTGCCGAGAACCAGGGGACCCAGTACTTC
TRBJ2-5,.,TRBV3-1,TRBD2,CASSRDYPPETQYF,TGTGCCAGCAGCCGGGACTACCCGCCGGAGACCCAGTACTTC
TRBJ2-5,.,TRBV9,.,CASSERVVGETQYF,TGTGCCAGCAGCGAGAGGGTTGTGGGGGAGACCCAGTACTTC
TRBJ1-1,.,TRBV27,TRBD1,CASSLRTGGGSEAFF,TGTGCCAGCAGTTTAAGGACAGGGGGAGGGTCTGAAGCTTTCTTT
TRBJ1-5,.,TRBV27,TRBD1,CASSPGTGSRLEPQHF,TGTGCCAGCAGTCCCGGGACAGGGTCTAGATTAGAGCCCCAGCATTTT
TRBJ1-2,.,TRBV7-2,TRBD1,CASSPGGDLGYGYTF,TGTGCCAGCAGCCCAGGGGGGGACCTGGGCTATGGCTACACCTTC
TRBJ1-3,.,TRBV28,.,CASGQGSGNTIYF,TGTGCCAGCGGGCAGGGTTCGGGAAACACCATATATTTT
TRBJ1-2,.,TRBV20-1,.,CLPEANYGYTF,TGCCTTCCAGAAGCTAACTATGGCTACACCTTC
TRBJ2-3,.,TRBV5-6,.,CASSLNLGQADTQYF,TGTGCCAGCAGCTTGAATCTGGGGCAAGCAGATACGCAGTATTTT
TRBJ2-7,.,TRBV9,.,CASSVGGHSNEQYF,TGTGCCAGCAGCGTAGGGGGACACTCCAACGAGCAGTACTTC
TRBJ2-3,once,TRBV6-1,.,CASLQSYTDTQYF,TGTGCCAGCTTACAGAGCTACACAGATACGCAGTATTTT